The 8 T cell receptor beta chains reported below all come from one sample, sequenced in a study of T-cell reconstitution after alpha-beta-depleted transplantation in children. Using unique molecular identifiers, the investigators prepared the TCRbeta library. TCRdb reanalysed the PCR reads using MiXCR and keeps one entry per CDR3 protein. The sample contains around 450,000 distinct CDR3 sequences, about 10% of which appear only once. Sequences were derived from PBMCs, sampled before TCRalphabeta/CD19-depleted stem cell transplant. The receptors were sampled from a child aged 2-15 years with inherited bone marrow failure, due to receive a stem cell transplant.

The chain has TRBV6-6 and TRBJ2-1, with D unresolved. The CDR3 is 11 residues long. Per germline, CDR1 MNHNY and CDR2 SVGAGI (reference sequence). Trimming removed 5 bases at V and 12 bases at J, with 11 bases between. In DNA, the CDR3 is TGTGCCAGCAGTCGCGACTTAGTGCAGTTCTTC. The encoded protein is CASSRDLVQFF.

The chain employs TRBV6-5 and TRBJ1-5, with D hard to call. CDR3 length equals 15 residues. The V and J ends lost 1 base and 7 bases respectively, with 14 bases between them. CDR1 is MNHEY, CDR2 SVGAGI, per germline. The DNA for the CDR3 is TGTGCCAGCAGTTACTGGCGGGTGATGGGGCAGCCCCAGCATTTT. It codes for CASSYWRVMGQPQHF.

Of note for this clonotype: This may be a read error, as it is one base from a much larger clone. The chain is built from TRBV7-2 and TRBJ1-1; TRBD1 is a possible D gene (6 bases). CDR3 length equals 15 residues. Germline CDR1 is SGHTA and CDR2 is FQGNSA. The CDR3 DNA sequence: TGTGCCCGCAGGCTCCAGGGGACGATGAACACTGAAGCTTTCTTT. It codes for CARRLQGTMNTEAFF.

This clonotype was picked up many times. V is TRBV4-3 and J is TRBJ2-3; a possible D gene is TRBD2 (5 bases). The CDR3 has 13 amino acids. Trimming took off 6 bases at V and 3 bases at J, with 10 bases between the two ends. Germline V gives CDR1 LGHNA, CDR2 YSLEER. CDR3 residues: CASRSGNTDTQYF. CDR3 nucleotide sequence: TGCGCCAGCAGGAGCGGTAATACAGATACGCAGTATTTT.

There are a few counts of this clonotype. The CDR3 reads CSARDNSGNTIYF. In DNA, the CDR3 is TGCAGTGCTCGGGACAACTCTGGAAACACCATATATTTT. This chain uses TRBV20-1 with TRBJ1-3; D may be TRBD1 (6 bases). This CDR3 spans 13 amino acids. Germline V gives CDR1 DFQATT, CDR2 SNEGSKA (reference sequence). V was cut by 5 bases and J by 0 bases, with 8 bases left in between.

On this clonotype: This clone may be a read error of a much larger clone one base away. The J gene is TRBJ2-7, the V gene TRBV20-1; 7 nucleotides line up with TRBD2. J gave up 5 bases and V 2 bases, and 12 bases lay outside the gene matches. The CDR3 runs 15 residues. Germline CDR1 DFQATT, CDR2 SNEGSKA (reference sequence). The CDR3 sequence is CSARTATGRFNEQYF. The CDR3 region has the DNA TGCAGTGCTAGAACGGCTACCGGGAGGTTTAACGAGCAGTACTTC.

This clonotype was seen ten or more times. This chain uses TRBV28 with TRBJ2-1; D is uncertain. Trimming took off 7 bases at V and 0 bases at J, with 10 bases between the two ends. The germline V gene encodes CDR1 MDHEN and CDR2 SYDVKM. The CDR3 contains 14 residues. The chain's CDR3 is CASIGQVSYNEQFF. Here the CDR3 DNA reads TGTGCCAGCATCGGGCAGGTCTCCTACAATGAGCAGTTCTTC.

This clonotype was observed at least ten times. The rearrangement uses TRBV29-1 and TRBJ2-7, with D unresolved. The CDR3 has 13 amino acids. With 4 bases removed from V and 2 bases from J, the gap between germline ends came to 12 bases. The germline V gene encodes CDR1 SQVTM and CDR2 ANQGSEA. Here the CDR3 DNA reads TGCAGCGTTGGGGGTTTGGGCCCCTACGAGCAGTACTTC. Its translation is CSVGGLGPYEQYF.